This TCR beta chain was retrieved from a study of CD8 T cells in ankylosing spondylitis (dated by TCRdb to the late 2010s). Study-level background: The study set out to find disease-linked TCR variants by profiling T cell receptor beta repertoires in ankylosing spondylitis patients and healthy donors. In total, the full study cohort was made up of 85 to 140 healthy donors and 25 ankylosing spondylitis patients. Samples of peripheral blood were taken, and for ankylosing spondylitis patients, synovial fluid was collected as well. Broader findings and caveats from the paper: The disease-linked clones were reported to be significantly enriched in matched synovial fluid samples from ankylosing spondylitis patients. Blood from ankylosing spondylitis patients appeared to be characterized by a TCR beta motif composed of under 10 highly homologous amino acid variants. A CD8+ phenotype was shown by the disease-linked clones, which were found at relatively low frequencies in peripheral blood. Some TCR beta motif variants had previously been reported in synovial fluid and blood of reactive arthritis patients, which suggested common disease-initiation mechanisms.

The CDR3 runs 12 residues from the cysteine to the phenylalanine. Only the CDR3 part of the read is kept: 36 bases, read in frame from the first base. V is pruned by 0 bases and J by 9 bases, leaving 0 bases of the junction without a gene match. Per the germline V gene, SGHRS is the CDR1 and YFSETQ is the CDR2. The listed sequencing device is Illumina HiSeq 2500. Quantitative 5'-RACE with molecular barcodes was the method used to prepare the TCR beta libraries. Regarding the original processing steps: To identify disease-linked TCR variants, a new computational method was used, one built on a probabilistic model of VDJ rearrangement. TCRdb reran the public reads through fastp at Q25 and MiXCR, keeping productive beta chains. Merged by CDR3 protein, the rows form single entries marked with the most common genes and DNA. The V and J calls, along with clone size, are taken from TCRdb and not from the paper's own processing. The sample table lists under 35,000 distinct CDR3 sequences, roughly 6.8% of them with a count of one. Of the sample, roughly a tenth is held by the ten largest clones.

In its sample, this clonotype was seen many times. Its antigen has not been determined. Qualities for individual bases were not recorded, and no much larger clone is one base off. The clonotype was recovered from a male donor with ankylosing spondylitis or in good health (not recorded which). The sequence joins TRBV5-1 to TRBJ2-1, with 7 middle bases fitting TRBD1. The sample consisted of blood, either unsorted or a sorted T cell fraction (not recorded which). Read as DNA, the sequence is TGCGCCAGCAGCTTGGGACAGGGTGAGCAGTTCTTC. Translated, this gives CASSLGQGEQFF. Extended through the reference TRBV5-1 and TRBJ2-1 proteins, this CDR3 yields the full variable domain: KAGVTQTPRYLIKTRGQQVTLSCSPISGHRSVSWYQQTPGQGLQFLFEYFSETQRNKGNFPGRFSGRQFSNSRSEMNVSTLELGDSALYLCASSLGQGEQFFGPGTRLTVL.